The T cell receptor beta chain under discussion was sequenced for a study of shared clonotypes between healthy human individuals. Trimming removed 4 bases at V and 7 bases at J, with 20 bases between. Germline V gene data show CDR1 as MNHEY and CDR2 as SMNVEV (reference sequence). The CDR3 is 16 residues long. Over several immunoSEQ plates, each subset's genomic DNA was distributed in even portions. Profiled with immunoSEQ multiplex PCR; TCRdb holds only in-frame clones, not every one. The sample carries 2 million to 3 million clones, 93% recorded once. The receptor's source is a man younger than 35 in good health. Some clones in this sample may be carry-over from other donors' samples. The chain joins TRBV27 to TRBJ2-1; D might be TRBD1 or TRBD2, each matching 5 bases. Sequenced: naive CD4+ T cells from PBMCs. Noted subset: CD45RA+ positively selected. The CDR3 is CASSYQSGSFVNEQFF. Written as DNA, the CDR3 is TGTGCCAGCAGTTATCAGTCAGGGAGTTTTGTAAATGAGCAGTTCTTC.